This entry lists 17 T cell receptor beta chains sequenced from one sample in a study of blood T cell repertoires in COVID-19. Sequencing used immunoSEQ multiplex PCR; TCRdb keeps in-frame clones, though not all of them. The table includes 200,000 to 250,000 clones, approximately 90% detected once. The specimen sequenced was peripheral blood. The receptors were gathered from a man aged 30 to 45 with COVID-19, enrolled during active disease.

The V gene is TRBV6-6, the J gene TRBJ2-5, with 8 bases aligning to TRBD2. CDR1 is MNHNY and CDR2 is SVGAGI in the germline V gene (reference sequence). The CDR3 runs to 14 residues. The junction had 3 bases not matched to a gene; V was cut back by 2 bases and J by 4 bases. The CDR3 DNA follows: TGTGCCAGCAGTTACGGCGGGGGGAGAGAGACCCAGTACTTC. Translating it yields CASSYGGGRETQYF.

This clone was picked up one time. The chain couples TRBV5-4 to TRBJ1-1; 9 bases are shared with TRBD1. V lost 4 bases to trimming and J lost 5 bases; unmatched junction nucleotides: 9. The CDR3 covers 15 residues. CDR1 and CDR2 (germline): SGHNT, YYREEE (reference sequence). The CDR3 reads CASSHTGGGGTEAFF. CDR3 sequence (DNA): TGTGCCAGCAGCCATACAGGGGGCGGAGGGACTGAAGCTTTCTTT.

The chain links TRBV3-1 (or the pseudogene TRBV3-2) to TRBJ1-2; unclear D gene. There are 13 residues in the CDR3. Germline V lookup: CDR1 LGHDT, CDR2 YNNKEL (reference sequence). V was shortened by 4 bases and J by 2 bases, with 8 bases between the two germline ends. CDR3 coding DNA: TGTGCCAGCAGCCCCAACGGGAACTATGGCTACACCTTC. Its translation: CASSPNGNYGYTF.

V usage is TRBV7-3 and J usage is TRBJ2-3; 10 positions match TRBD2. V dropped 6 bases and J dropped 5; count of bases not matched to a gene: 2. Germline V lookup: CDR1 SGHTA, CDR2 FQGTGA. There are 13 residues in the CDR3. The DNA for the CDR3 is TGTGCCAGCAGACCTAGCGGGGGAGATACGCAGTATTTT. This sequence encodes CASRPSGGDTQYF.

The chain links TRBV19 to TRBJ1-5; no clear D. This CDR3 is 15 amino acids long. Trimming took off 5 bases at V and 7 bases at J, with 18 bases between the two ends. The germline V gene has CDR1 LNHDA and CDR2 SQIVND (reference sequence). The CDR3 nucleotides are TGTGCCAGTAGTGCAGGTTTTCTCCGGGGACAGCCCCAGCATTTT. Translated, it gives CASSAGFLRGQPQHF.

V usage is TRBV5-1 and J usage is TRBJ1-1; 9 positions agree with TRBD1. This CDR3 spans 15 amino acids. Trimming cost V 3 bases and J 5 bases; bases outside gene matches: 8. Germline lookup yields CDR1 SGHRS and CDR2 YFSETQ. CDR3 protein: CASSSITGGRTEAFF. In DNA form, the CDR3 reads TGCGCCAGCAGCTCGATTACAGGGGGCCGGACTGAAGCTTTCTTT.

The rearrangement uses TRBV5-1 and TRBJ1-5; TRBD1 matches 9 bases. This CDR3 spans 14 amino acids. V lost 4 bases, J lost 6 bases, and 5 bases stayed unmatched. Germline V gene sequence: CDR1 SGHRS, CDR2 YFSETQ. CDR3 in amino acids: CASSAGQGGQPQHF. In DNA form, the CDR3 reads TGCGCCAGCAGCGCGGGACAGGGTGGTCAGCCCCAGCATTTT.

This rearrangement joins TRBV14 to TRBJ2-3; 7 bases fit TRBD1. The J segment lost 1 base and the V segment lost 4 bases, leaving 11 bases of the junction unmatched. This CDR3 comprises 17 residues. From germline, CDR1 is SGHDN and CDR2 FVKESK. CDR3 residues: CASSLYQGVQGTDTQYF. For the CDR3, the DNA is TGTGCCAGCAGCCTCTACCAGGGGGTGCAGGGCACAGATACGCAGTATTTT.

This clone was seen once. The rearrangement links TRBV5-1 to TRBJ2-7; possibly TRBD1 for D (6 bases). This CDR3 is built from 15 residues. The germline CDR1 and CDR2 sequences are SGHRS and YFSETQ. The V end was cut by 0 bases, the J end by 3 bases, with 13 bases between. For the CDR3, the DNA is TGCGCCAGCAGCTTGGCCGGGCAGGGGTACTACGAGCAGTACTTC. This encodes CASSLAGQGYYEQYF.

CDR3 protein: CASSLPERALDGNEQFF. CDR3 DNA: TGTGCCAGCAGCTTACCGGAGAGGGCGCTGGATGGAAATGAGCAGTTCTTC. The rearrangement uses TRBV11-2 and TRBJ2-1, with a tentative D call TRBD2 (5 bases). Germline CDR1 is SGHAT and CDR2 is FQNNGV. V was clipped by 2 bases and J by 7 bases, with 21 bases between them. The CDR3 extends over 17 amino acids. Combining the CDR3 with reference TRBV11-2 and TRBJ2-1 gives the whole variable domain EAGVAQSPRYKIIEKRQSVAFWCNPISGHATLYWYQQILGQGPKLLIQFQNNGVVDDSQLPKDRFSAERLKGVDSTLKIQPAKLEDSAVYLCASSLPERALDGNEQFFGPGTRLTVL.

This clone was seen once. The rearrangement joins TRBV7-9 to TRBJ1-3; D ambiguous. The CDR3 loop spans 16 amino acids. Germline V gives CDR1 SEHNR, CDR2 FQNEAQ (reference sequence). Trimming took 5 bases from V and 0 from J, leaving 14 bases between them. In DNA form, the CDR3 reads TGTGCCAGCAGCATAAACAGCCCGAGCTCTGGAAACACCATATATTTT. Its protein is CASSINSPSSGNTIYF.

The V gene is TRBV7-3, the J gene TRBJ1-2; 7 nucleotides line up with TRBD1. V lost 5 bases and J lost 4; bases outside the gene matches: 10. The germline CDR1 and CDR2 sequences are SGHTA and FQGTGA. This CDR3 comprises 15 residues. The CDR3 DNA reads as TGTGCCAGCAGCCTCGACAGGGCCCAAGGCTATGGCTACACCTTC. This encodes CASSLDRAQGYGYTF.

The J gene is TRBJ2-7, the V gene TRBV7-2; 7 bases agree with TRBD2. The CDR3 loop spans 15 amino acids. V shed 2 bases and J 2 bases; nucleotides not matched to a gene: 6. Looked up from germline, CDR1 is SGHTA and CDR2 is FQGNSA. CDR3 DNA sequence: TGTGCCAGCAGCTTAAGCGGGACTTCCACCTACGAGCAGTACTTC. Residues: CASSLSGTSTYEQYF.

The CDR3 DNA reads as TGTGCCACCAGCAGAGATCTCGCCGGGGAGCTGTTTTTT. Residues: CATSRDLAGELFF. The chain joins TRBV15 to TRBJ2-2; D call uncertain. V lost 0 bases to trimming and J lost 6 bases, with 5 bases between them. The CDR3 contains 13 residues. Germline CDR1 and CDR2: LNHNV and YYDKDF (reference sequence).

The chain carries TRBV9 and TRBJ2-3; 9 bases fit TRBD2. This CDR3 comprises 15 residues. Looked up from germline, CDR1 is SGDLS and CDR2 is YYNGEE. V lost 3 bases to trimming and J lost 8 bases; unmatched junction nucleotides: 10. CDR3 region: CASSATGTSFFTQYF. In DNA, the CDR3 is TGTGCCAGCAGCGCCACCGGGACTAGCTTTTTTACGCAGTATTTT. The whole variable domain, remainder taken from reference TRBV9 and TRBJ2-3, is DSGVTQTPKHLITATGQRVTLRCSPRSGDLSVYWYQQSLDQGLQFLIQYYNGEERAKGNILERFSAQQFPDLHSELNLSSLELGDSALYFCASSATGTSFFTQYFGPGTRLTVL.

The rearrangement joins TRBV6-4 to TRBJ2-7; 8 bases align to TRBD1. Per the germline V gene, CDR1 is MRHNA and CDR2 is SNTAGT. Trimming removed 6 bases from V and 3 bases from J; junction bases left unmatched: 10. This CDR3 region has 15 residues. The chain's CDR3 is CASRTGGVTGYEQYF. The CDR3, as DNA: TGTGCCAGCAGAACAGGGGGAGTCACCGGCTACGAGCAGTACTTC.

The V and J genes are TRBV5-4 and TRBJ1-2; 7 bases fit TRBD1. V lost 4 bases and J lost 4; bases outside the gene matches: 10. Germline V gene sequence: CDR1 SGHNT, CDR2 YYREEE (reference sequence). The CDR3 has 15 amino acids. The CDR3 loop reads CASSPPQGVSYGYTF. The CDR3 nucleotides are TGTGCCAGCAGCCCTCCCCAGGGGGTTAGCTATGGCTACACCTTC. Full variable domain (outside the CDR3, taken from reference TRBV5-4 and TRBJ1-2): ETGVTQSPTHLIKTRGQQVTLRCSSQSGHNTVSWYQQALGQGPQFIFQYYREEENGRGNFPPRFSGLQFPNYSSELNVNALELDDSALYLCASSPPQGVSYGYTFGSGTRLTVV.